This T cell receptor beta chain was identified during a study of blood T cells in healthy people across ages. Study-level points and caveats: Donors of long life had a larger count of naive CD4+ cells and greater diversity than aged donors.

Donation came from healthy Caucasian individuals in Russia who were aged roughly 6 to 95. No fewer than 6.5 million PBMCs went into each sample. It was with a sample-barcoded 5' primer and a J-beta primer mix that a second PCR of about 7 to 12 cycles was run. A 12-random-nucleotide template-switch adaptor tagged each cDNA molecule. Using its own MiXCR run on the 5' RACE reads, TCRdb lists one record per CDR3 protein. This repertoire shows some 1.4 million distinct CDR3 sequences, approximately 38% found once; its top ten account for 7% to 9.5%. With V trimmed by 2 bases and J by 3 bases, 15 bases remained unmatched. CDR3 length: 19 residues. Germline V gene data show CDR1 as MGHRA and CDR2 as YSYEKL. The sample holds many counts of this clonotype. Its target is unknown.

The receptor was derived from a young woman in good health. The V and J genes are TRBV4-1 and TRBJ2-3; 9 nucleotides match TRBD2. Sequencing was performed on blood. The CDR3 loop is CASSQRGFIGTSITDTQYF. The CDR3 DNA reads as TGCGCCAGCAGCCAACGGGGGTTCATAGGGACTAGCATTACAGATACGCAGTATTTT.